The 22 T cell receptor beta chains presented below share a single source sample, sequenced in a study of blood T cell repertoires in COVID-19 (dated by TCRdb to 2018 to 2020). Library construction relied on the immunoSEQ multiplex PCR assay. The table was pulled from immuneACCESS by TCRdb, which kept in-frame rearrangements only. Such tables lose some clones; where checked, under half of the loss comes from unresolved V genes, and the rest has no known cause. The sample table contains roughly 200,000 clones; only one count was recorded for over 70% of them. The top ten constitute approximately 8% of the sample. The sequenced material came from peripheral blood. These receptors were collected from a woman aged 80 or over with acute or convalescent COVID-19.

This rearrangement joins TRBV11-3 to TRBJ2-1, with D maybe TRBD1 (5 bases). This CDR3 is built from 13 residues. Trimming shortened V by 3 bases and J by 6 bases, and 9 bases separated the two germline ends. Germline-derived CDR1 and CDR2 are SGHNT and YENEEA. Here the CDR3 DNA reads TGTGCCAGCAGCTTCGACAGCCTCAATGAGCAGTTCTTC. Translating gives CASSFDSLNEQFF.

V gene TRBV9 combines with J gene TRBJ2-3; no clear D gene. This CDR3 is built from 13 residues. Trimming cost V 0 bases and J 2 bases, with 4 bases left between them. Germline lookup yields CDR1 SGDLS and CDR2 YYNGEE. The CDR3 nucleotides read TGTGCCAGCAGCGTAGTGGCCACAGATACGCAGTATTTT. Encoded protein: CASSVVATDTQYF. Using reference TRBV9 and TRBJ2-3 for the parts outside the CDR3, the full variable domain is DSGVTQTPKHLITATGQRVTLRCSPRSGDLSVYWYQQSLDQGLQFLIQYYNGEERAKGNILERFSAQQFPDLHSELNLSSLELGDSALYFCASSVVATDTQYFGPGTRLTVL.

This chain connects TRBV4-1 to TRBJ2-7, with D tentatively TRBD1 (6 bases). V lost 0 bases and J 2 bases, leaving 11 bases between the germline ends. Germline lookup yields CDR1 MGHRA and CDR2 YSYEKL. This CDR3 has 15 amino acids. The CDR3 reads CASSQDQGPAYEQYF. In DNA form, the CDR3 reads TGCGCCAGCAGCCAAGATCAGGGGCCGGCCTACGAGCAGTACTTC.

CDR3 loop: CASSFTPEAAEAFF. The CDR3 coding sequence is TGTGCCAGCAGCTTTACACCCGAGGCGGCTGAAGCTTTCTTT. The chain links TRBV7-2 to TRBJ1-1; no clear D gene. Looked up from germline, CDR1 is SGHTA and CDR2 is FQGNSA. The CDR3 sequence is 14 residues long. V was cut by 3 bases and J by 6 bases, with 14 bases left in between. Full variable domain (outside the CDR3, taken from reference TRBV7-2 and TRBJ1-1): GAGVSQSPSNKVTEKGKDVELRCDPISGHTALYWYRQSLGQGLEFLIYFQGNSAPDKSGLPSDRFSAERTGGSVSTLTIQRTQQEDSAVYLCASSFTPEAAEAFFGQGTRLTVV.

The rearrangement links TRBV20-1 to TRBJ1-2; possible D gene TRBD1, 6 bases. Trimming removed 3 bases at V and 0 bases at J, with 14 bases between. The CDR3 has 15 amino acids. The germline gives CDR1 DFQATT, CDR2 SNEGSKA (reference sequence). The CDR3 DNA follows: TGCAGTGCTAGTTTTGGACAGCGAGCTAACTATGGCTACACCTTC. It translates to CSASFGQRANYGYTF.

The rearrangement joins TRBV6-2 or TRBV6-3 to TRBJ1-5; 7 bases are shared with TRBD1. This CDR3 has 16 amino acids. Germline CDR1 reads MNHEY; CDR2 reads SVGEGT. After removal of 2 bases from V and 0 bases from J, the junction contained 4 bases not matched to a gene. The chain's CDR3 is CASSYLGQTSNQPQHF. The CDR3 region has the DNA TGTGCCAGCAGTTACCTGGGACAGACTAGCAATCAGCCCCAGCATTTT.

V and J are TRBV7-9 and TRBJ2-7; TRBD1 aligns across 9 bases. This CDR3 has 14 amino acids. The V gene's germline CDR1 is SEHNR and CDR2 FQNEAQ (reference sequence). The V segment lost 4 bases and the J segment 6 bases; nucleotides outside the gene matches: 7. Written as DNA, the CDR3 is TGTGCCAGCAGCTCCACAGGGGGCGCGTTCGAGCAGTACTTC. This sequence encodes CASSSTGGAFEQYF.

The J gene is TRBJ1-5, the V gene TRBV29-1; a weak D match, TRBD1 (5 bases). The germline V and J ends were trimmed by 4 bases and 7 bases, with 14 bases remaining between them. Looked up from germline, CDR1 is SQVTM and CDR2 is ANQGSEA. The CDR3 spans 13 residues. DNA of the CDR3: TGCAGCGTTGGGCAGGGAGGGATACAGCCCCAGCATTTT. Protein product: CSVGQGGIQPQHF.

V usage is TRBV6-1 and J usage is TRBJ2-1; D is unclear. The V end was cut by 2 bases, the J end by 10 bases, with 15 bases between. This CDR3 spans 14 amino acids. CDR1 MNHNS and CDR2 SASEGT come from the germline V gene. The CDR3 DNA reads TGTGCCAGCAGTGAACAACCTCAGCCGGAGGAGCAGTTCTTC. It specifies CASSEQPQPEEQFF.

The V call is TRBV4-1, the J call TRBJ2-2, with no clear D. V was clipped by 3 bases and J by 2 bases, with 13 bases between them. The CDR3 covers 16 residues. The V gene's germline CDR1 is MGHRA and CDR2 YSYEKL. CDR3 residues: CASSHNGQANTGELFF. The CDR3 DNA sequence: TGCGCCAGCAGCCATAATGGCCAGGCCAACACCGGGGAGCTGTTTTTT.

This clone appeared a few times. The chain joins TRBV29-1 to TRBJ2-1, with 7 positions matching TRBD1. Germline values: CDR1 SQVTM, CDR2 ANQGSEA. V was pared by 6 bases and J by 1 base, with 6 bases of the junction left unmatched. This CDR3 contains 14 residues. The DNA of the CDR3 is TGCAGCGTGAGGACAGGAGAGTCCTACAATGAGCAGTTCTTC. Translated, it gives CSVRTGESYNEQFF.

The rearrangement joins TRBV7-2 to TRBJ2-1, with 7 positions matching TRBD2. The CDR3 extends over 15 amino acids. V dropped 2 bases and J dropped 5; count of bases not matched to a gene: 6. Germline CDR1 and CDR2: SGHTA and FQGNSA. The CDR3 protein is CASSLSGDYHNEQFF. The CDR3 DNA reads TGTGCCAGCAGCTTATCGGGGGACTATCACAATGAGCAGTTCTTC. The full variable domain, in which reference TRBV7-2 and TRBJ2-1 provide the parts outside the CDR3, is GAGVSQSPSNKVTEKGKDVELRCDPISGHTALYWYRQSLGQGLEFLIYFQGNSAPDKSGLPSDRFSAERTGGSVSTLTIQRTQQEDSAVYLCASSLSGDYHNEQFFGPGTRLTVL.

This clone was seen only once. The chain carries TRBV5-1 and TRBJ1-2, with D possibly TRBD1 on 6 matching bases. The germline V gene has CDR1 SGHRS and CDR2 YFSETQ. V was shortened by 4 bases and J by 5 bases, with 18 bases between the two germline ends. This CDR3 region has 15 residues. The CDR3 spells CASSIHPQTGYGYTF. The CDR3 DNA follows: TGCGCCAGCAGCATTCACCCTCAGACAGGATATGGCTACACCTTC.

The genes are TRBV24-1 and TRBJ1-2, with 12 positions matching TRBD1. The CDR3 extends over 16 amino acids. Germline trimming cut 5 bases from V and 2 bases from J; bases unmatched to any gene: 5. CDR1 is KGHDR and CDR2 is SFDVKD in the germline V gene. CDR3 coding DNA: TGTGCCACCAGTGGCCCCGGGACAGGGGGCAACTATGGCTACACCTTC. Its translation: CATSGPGTGGNYGYTF.

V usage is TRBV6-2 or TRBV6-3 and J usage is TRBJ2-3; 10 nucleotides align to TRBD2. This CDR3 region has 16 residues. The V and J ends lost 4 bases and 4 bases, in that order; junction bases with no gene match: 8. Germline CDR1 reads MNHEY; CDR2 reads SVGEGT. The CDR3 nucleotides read TGTGCCAGCAGTTTCGGGCTAGCGGGAGATGCAGATACGCAGTATTTT. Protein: CASSFGLAGDADTQYF.

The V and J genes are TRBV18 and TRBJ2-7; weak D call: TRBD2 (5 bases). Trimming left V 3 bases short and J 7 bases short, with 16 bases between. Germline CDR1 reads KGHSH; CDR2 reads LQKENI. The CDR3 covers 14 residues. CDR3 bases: TGTGCCAGCTCACCTCCGACCCCGCGGGTAGAGCAGTACTTC. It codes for CASSPPTPRVEQYF.

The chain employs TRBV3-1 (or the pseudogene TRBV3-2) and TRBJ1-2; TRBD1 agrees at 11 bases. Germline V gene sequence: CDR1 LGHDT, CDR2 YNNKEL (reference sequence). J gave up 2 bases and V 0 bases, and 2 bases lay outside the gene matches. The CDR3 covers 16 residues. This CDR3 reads CASSQDWDRGNYGYTF. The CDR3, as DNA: TGTGCCAGCAGCCAAGATTGGGACAGGGGGAACTATGGCTACACCTTC.

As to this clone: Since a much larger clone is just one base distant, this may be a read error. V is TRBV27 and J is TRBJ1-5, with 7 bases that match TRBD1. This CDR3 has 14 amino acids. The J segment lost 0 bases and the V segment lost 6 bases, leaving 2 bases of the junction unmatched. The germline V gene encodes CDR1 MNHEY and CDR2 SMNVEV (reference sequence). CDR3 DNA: TGTGCCAGCAGGGGACAGAATAGCAATCAGCCCCAGCATTTT. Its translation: CASRGQNSNQPQHF.

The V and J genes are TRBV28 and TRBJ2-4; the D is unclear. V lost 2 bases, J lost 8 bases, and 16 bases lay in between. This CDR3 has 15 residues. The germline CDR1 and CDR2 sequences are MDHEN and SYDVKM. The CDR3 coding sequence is TGTGCCAGCAGTTTAGGGCAGAATCGTCCGGACATTCAGTACTTC. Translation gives CASSLGQNRPDIQYF.

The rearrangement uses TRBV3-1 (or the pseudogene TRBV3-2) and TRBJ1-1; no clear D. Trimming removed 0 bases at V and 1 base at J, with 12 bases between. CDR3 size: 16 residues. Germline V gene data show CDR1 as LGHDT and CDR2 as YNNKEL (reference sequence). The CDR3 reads CASSQEVFRGNTEAFF. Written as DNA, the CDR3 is TGTGCCAGCAGCCAAGAGGTGTTTCGGGGGAACACTGAAGCTTTCTTT.

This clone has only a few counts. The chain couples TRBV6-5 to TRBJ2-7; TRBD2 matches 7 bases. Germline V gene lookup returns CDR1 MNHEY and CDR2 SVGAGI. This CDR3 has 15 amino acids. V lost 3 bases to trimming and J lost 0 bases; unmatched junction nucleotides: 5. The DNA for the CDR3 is TGTGCCAGCAGTTATTCAGCGGGGCGCTCCTACGAGCAGTACTTC. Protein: CASSYSAGRSYEQYF.

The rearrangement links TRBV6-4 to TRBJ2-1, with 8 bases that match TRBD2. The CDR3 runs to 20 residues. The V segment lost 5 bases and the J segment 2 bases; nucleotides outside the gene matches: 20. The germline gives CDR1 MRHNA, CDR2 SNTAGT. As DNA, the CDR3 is TGTGCCAGCAGTCTATCCCCTAGCGGGCCTTTTAGATTAACCTACAATGAGCAGTTCTTC. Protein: CASSLSPSGPFRLTYNEQFF.